This T cell receptor (beta chain) was sequenced during a study of beta chain features in type 1 diabetes. The study's findings and limits: A potential PCR bias toward shorter templates would be equal in patient and control samples. It was among patients, rather than healthy donors, that naive, central memory and Treg TCRB repertoires appeared more similar. All four CD4+ subsets from Type 1 diabetes patients carried moderately but significantly shorter TCRB CDR3s.

Germline V gene lookup returns CDR1 MNHNY and CDR2 SVGAGI (reference sequence). V was cut by 6 bases and J by 6 bases, with 10 bases left in between. The CDR3 spans 12 residues. What was sequenced were expressed TCRB transcripts, since all of the isolated RNA had been reverse transcribed. Profiled with immunoSEQ multiplex PCR; TCRdb holds only in-frame clones, not every one. The repertoire holds around 500,000 clones, approximately 10% seen once, with 0.045% to 0.06% in the top ten. Purity (above 98%) was reached by all sorted populations. About this clone: Antigen: not known.

The receptor's source is a woman aged 18 to 35 in good health. Sample: naive CD4+ T cells from blood. The J gene is TRBJ2-3, the V gene TRBV6-6; no firm D call. CDR3 sequence reads: CASSPTSDTQYF. The CDR3 DNA follows: TGTGCCAGCAGCCCGACATCTGATACGCAGTATTTT.